Sequencing of this T cell receptor beta chain was carried out in a study of blood T cell repertoires in COVID-19. As handled by the study authors: Amplification with reference gene primers provided the estimates of nucleated cell counts. Using immunoSEQ multiplex PCR, the repertoire was profiled, and TCRdb retains in-frame clones only, with some absent. From that table come the V and J calls and clone size; the DNA was used to work out D and trimming. The sample includes just under 350,000 clones, roughly 89% of them seen just once. CDR3 length equals 16 residues. The V segment lost 4 bases and the J segment 3 bases; nucleotides outside the gene matches: 10. CDR1 is SGHDT and CDR2 is YYEEEE in the germline V gene.

The sample comprised peripheral blood. This TCR came from a woman under 30 who had recovered from COVID-19. The gene calls are TRBV5-6 and TRBJ2-3; 8 bases are a match to TRBD2. CDR3 region: CASSQIPSGRTDTQYF. As DNA, the CDR3 is TGTGCCAGCAGCCAGATTCCTAGCGGGCGTACAGATACGCAGTATTTT.